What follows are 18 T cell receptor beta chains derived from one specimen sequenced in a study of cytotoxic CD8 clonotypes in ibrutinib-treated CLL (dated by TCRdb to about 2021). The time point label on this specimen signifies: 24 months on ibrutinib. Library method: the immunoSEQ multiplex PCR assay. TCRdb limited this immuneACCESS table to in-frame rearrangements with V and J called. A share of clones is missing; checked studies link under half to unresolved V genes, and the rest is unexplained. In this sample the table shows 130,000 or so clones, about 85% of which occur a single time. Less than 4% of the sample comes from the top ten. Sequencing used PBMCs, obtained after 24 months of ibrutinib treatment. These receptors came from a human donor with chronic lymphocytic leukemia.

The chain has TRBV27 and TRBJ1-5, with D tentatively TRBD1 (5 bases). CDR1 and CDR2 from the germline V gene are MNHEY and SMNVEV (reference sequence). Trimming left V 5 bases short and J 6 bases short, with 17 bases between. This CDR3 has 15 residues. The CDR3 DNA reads TGTGCCAGCAGTCAGGGTTCGCGGGTCCGTCAGCCCCAGCATTTT. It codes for CASSQGSRVRQPQHF.

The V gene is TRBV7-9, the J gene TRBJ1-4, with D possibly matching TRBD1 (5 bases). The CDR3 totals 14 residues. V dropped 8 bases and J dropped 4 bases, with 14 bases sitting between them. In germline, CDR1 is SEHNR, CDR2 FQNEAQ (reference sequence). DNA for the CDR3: TGTGCCAGCGGACAAAGGCTGGATAATGAAAAACTGTTTTTT. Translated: CASGQRLDNEKLFF.

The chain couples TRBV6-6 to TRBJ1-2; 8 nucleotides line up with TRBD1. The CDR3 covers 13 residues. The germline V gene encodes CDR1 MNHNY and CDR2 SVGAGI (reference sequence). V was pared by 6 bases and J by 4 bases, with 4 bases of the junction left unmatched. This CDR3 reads CASRRQGLYGYTF. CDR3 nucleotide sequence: TGTGCCAGCAGGCGACAGGGGCTCTATGGCTACACCTTC.

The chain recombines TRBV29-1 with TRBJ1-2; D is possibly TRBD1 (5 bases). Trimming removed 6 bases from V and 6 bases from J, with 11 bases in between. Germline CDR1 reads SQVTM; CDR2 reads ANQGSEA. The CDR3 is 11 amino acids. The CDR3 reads CSVPGTDGYTF. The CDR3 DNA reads TGCAGCGTGCCTGGGACCGATGGCTACACCTTC.

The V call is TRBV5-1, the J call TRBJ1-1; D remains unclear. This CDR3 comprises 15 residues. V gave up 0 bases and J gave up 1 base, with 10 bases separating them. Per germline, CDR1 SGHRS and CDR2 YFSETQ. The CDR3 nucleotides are TGCGCCAGCAGCTTGGGAGGAGGATGGAACACTGAAGCTTTCTTT. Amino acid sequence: CASSLGGGWNTEAFF.

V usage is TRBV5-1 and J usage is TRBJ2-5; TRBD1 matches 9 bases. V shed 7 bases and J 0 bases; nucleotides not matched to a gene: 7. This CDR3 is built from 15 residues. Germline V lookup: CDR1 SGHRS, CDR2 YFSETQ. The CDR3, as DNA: TGCGCCAGCGGCTGGGGGGACAGGGACCAAGAGACCCAGTACTTC. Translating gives CASGWGDRDQETQYF.

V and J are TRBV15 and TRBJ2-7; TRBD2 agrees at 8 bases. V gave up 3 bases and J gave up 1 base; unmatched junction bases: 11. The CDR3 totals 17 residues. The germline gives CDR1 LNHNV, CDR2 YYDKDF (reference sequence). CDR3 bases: TGTGCCACCAGCAGGGCCCAGGGACTAGATTTATCCTACGAGCAGTACTTC. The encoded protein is CATSRAQGLDLSYEQYF.

The CDR3 nucleotides read TGTGCCAGCAGCTTAGGCGGGGGGGTCACAGATACGCAGTATTTT. It is translated as CASSLGGGVTDTQYF. The rearrangement links TRBV7-2 to TRBJ2-3; the match to TRBD2 covers 9 bases. This CDR3 has 15 amino acids. The V and J ends lost 1 base and 2 bases, in that order; junction bases with no gene match: 1. Germline values: CDR1 SGHTA, CDR2 FQGNSA.

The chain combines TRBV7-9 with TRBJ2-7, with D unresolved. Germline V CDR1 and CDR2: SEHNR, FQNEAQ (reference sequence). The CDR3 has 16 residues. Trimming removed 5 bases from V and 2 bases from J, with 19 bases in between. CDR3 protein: CASSPKTADAPYEQYF. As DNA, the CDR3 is TGTGCCAGCAGCCCGAAGACCGCGGACGCCCCCTACGAGCAGTACTTC.

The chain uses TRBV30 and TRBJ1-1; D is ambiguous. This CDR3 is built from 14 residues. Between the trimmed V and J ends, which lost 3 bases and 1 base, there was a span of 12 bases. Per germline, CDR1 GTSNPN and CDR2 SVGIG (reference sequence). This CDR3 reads CAWRAASSNTEAFF. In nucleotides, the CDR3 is TGTGCCTGGAGGGCCGCGTCGTCGAACACTGAAGCTTTCTTT.

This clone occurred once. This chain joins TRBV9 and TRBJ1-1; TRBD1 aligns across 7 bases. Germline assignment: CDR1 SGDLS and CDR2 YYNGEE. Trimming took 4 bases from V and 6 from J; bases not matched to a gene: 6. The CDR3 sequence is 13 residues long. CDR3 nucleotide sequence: TGTGCCAGCAGCCCTCAGGGGGACTCTGAAGCTTTCTTT. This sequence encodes CASSPQGDSEAFF.

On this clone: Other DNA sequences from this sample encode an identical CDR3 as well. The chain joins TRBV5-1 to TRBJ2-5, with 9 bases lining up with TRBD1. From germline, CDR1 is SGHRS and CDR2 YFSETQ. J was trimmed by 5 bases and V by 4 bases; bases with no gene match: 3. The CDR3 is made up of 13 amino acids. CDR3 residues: CASSPGTGETQYF. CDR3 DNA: TGCGCCAGCAGCCCTGGGACAGGGGAGACCCAGTACTTC.

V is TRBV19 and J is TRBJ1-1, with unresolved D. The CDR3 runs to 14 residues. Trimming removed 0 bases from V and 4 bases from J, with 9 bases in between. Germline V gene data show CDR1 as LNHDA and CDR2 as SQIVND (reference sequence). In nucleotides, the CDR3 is TGTGCCAGTAGTATAGACAGTGGGTCCACTGAAGCTTTCTTT. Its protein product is CASSIDSGSTEAFF. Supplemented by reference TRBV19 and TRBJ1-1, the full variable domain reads DGGITQSPKYLFRKEGQNVTLSCEQNLNHDAMYWYRQDPGQGLRLIYYSQIVNDFQKGDIAEGYSVSREKKESFPLTVTSAQKNPTAFYLCASSIDSGSTEAFFGQGTRLTVV.

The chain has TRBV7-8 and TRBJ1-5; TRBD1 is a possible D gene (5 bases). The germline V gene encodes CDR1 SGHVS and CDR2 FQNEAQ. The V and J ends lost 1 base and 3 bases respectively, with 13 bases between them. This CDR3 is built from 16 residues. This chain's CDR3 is CASSLGQRQNNQPQHF. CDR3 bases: TGTGCCAGCAGCTTAGGACAGCGTCAAAACAATCAGCCCCAGCATTTT. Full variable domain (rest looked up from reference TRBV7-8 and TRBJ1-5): GAGVSQSPRYKVAKRGQDVALRCDPISGHVSLFWYQQALGQGPEFLTYFQNEAQLDKSGLPSDRFFAERPEGSVSTLKIQRTQQEDSAVYLCASSLGQRQNNQPQHFGDGTRLSIL.

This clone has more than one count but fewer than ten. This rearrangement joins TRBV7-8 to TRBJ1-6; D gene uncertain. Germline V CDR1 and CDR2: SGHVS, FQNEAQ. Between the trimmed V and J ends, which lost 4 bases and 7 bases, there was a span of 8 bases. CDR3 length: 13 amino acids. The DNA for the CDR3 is TGTGCCAGCAGCTCGACTAGGAATTCACCCCTCCACTTT. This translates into CASSSTRNSPLHF.

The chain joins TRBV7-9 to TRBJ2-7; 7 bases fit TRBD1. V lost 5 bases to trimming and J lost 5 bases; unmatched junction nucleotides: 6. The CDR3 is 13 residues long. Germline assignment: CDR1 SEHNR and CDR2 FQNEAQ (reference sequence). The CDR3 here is CASSPDRADEQYF. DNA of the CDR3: TGTGCCAGCAGCCCCGACAGGGCTGACGAGCAGTACTTC.

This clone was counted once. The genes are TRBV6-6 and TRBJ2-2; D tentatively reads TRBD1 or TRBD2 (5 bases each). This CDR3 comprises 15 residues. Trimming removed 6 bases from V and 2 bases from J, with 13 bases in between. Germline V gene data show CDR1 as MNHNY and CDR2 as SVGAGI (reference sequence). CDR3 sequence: CASSRSRDNTGELFF. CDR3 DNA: TGTGCCAGCAGCCGAAGCAGGGACAACACCGGGGAGCTGTTTTTT.

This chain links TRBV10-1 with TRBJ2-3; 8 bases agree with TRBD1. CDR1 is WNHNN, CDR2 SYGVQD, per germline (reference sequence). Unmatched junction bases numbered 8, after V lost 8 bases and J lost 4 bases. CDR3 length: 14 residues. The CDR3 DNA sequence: TGCGCCAGCTCTAAGGGACAGGTCGCAGATACGCAGTATTTT. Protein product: CASSKGQVADTQYF.